What follows is one TCR beta chain and its context. Antigen specificity is unknown. The data originate from a study of graft-versus-host responses after intestinal transplantation. Study-wide background: All of the recipients had induction that used anti-thymocyte globulin, then tacrolimus and steroids for approximately 3 years. Broader study findings: Researchers found peak circulating GvH clone levels linked to early post-transplant HvG declines. Recipient bone marrow held GvH clones, some seen earlier in ileum or blood. In patients with graft-donor T cell macrochimerism, allograft graft-versus-host to host-versus-graft clonal ratios were high.

TCRdb's copy holds only in-frame clones and misses some; the assay was immunoSEQ multiplex PCR. The table has about 130,000 clones, more than 80% seen once. V was pared by 2 bases and J by 2 bases, with 6 bases between. From germline, CDR1 is ENHRY and CDR2 SYGVKD. The CDR3 is 13 amino acids. The chain recombines TRBV10-3 with TRBJ1-1; D is unclear. The sequence was obtained from a human donor who received an intestinal transplant. Here the sequenced sample was unstimulated CD4+ T cells sorted from spleen or lymph node cells, taken before intestinal transplant. CDR3: CAISEAVNTEAFF. DNA of the CDR3: TGTGCCATCAGTGAGGCAGTAAACACTGAAGCTTTCTTT.